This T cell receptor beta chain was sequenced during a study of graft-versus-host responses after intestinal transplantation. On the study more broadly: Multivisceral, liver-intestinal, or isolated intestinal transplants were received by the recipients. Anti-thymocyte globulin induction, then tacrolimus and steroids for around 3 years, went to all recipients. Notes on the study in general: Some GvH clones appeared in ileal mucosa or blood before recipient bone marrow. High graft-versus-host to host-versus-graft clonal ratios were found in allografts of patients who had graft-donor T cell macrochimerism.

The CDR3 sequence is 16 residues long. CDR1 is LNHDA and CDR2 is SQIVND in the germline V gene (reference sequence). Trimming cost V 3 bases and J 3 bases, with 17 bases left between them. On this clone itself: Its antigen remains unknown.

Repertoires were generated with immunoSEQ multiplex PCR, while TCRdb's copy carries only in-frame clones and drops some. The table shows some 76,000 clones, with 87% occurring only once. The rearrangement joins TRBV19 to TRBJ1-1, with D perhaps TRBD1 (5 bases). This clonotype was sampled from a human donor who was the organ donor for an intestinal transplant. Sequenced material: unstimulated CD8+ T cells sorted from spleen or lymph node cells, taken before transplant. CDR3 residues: CASSIGQGYWDTEAFF. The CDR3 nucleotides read TGTGCCAGTAGTATTGGCCAGGGATATTGGGACACTGAAGCTTTCTTT.